These 15 T cell receptor beta chains came from one sample sequenced in a study of blood T cell repertoires in COVID-19. Repertoires were generated with immunoSEQ multiplex PCR, while TCRdb's copy carries only in-frame clones and drops some. The repertoire has tens of thousands of clones, roughly 89% of them found once; the top ten carry about 4.9%. Specimen: peripheral blood. The receptors come from a woman aged 50 to 65 with active COVID-19.

This clone was observed a single time. The V and J genes are TRBV9 and TRBJ1-1; D call uncertain. The V and J ends lost 4 bases and 0 bases respectively, with 10 bases between them. Germline lookup yields CDR1 SGDLS and CDR2 YYNGEE. This CDR3 spans 14 amino acids. CDR3: CASSFQAMNTEAFF. Written as DNA, the CDR3 is TGTGCCAGCAGCTTCCAGGCCATGAACACTGAAGCTTTCTTT.

The chain recombines TRBV29-1 with TRBJ2-1; 12 bases match TRBD2. The CDR3 consists of 17 residues. Germline V gene lookup returns CDR1 SQVTM and CDR2 ANQGSEA. The J segment lost 2 bases and the V segment lost 6 bases, leaving 11 bases of the junction unmatched. The CDR3 coding sequence is TGCAGCGTGAACAGGGGTCGGACTAGCGGGACCTACAATGAGCAGTTCTTC. It encodes CSVNRGRTSGTYNEQFF.

This clone was recorded only once. This chain links TRBV9 with TRBJ2-3, with 12 bases fitting TRBD2. In germline, CDR1 is SGDLS, CDR2 YYNGEE. Germline trimming cut 0 bases from V and 5 bases from J; bases unmatched to any gene: 1. The CDR3 has 15 residues. CDR3 DNA sequence: TGTGCCAGCAGCGTAGAACTAGCGGGAGGAGATACGCAGTATTTT. It translates to CASSVELAGGDTQYF.

The V gene is TRBV30, the J gene TRBJ2-1; 9 bases are shared with TRBD2. Per germline, CDR1 GTSNPN and CDR2 SVGIG (reference sequence). The CDR3 is 14 residues long. J gave up 5 bases and V 8 bases, and 10 bases lay outside the gene matches. CDR3 sequence: CARGLAGGNNEQFF. CDR3 DNA: TGTGCCCGGGGTCTGGCGGGAGGGAACAATGAGCAGTTCTTC. Combining the CDR3 with reference TRBV30 and TRBJ2-1 gives the whole variable domain SQTIHQWPATLVQPVGSPLSLECTVEGTSNPNLYWYRQAAGRGLQLLFYSVGIGQISSEVPQNLSASRPQDRQFILSSKKLLLSDSGFYLCARGLAGGNNEQFFGPGTRLTVL.

The chain is built from TRBV5-4 and TRBJ2-5, with 15 bases aligning to TRBD2. This CDR3 contains 17 residues. Looked up from germline, CDR1 is SGHNT and CDR2 is YYREEE (reference sequence). J was trimmed by 3 bases and V by 4 bases; bases with no gene match: 7. As DNA, the CDR3 is TGTGCCAGCAGCCCAGGACTAGCGGGAGGGCCCGAAGAGACCCAGTACTTC. It codes for CASSPGLAGGPEETQYF. The full variable domain, rest sourced from reference TRBV5-4 and TRBJ2-5, is ETGVTQSPTHLIKTRGQQVTLRCSSQSGHNTVSWYQQALGQGPQFIFQYYREEENGRGNFPPRFSGLQFPNYSSELNVNALELDDSALYLCASSPGLAGGPEETQYFGPGTRLLVL.

This clone was recorded once. The chain has TRBV27 and TRBJ1-2; D unresolved. Germline CDR1 reads MNHEY; CDR2 reads SMNVEV (reference sequence). Trimming removed 6 bases at V and 8 bases at J, with 13 bases between. CDR3 length: 12 amino acids. CDR3 in amino acids: CASSHDLGGYTF. DNA for the CDR3: TGTGCCAGCAGCCACGACCTCGGGGGCTACACCTTC.

This clone was counted a single time. This chain connects TRBV29-1 to TRBJ2-7; 11 bases map to TRBD1. V was pared by 8 bases and J by 5 bases, with 8 bases of the junction left unmatched. This CDR3 has 13 amino acids. Germline V gene sequence: CDR1 SQVTM, CDR2 ANQGSEA. This CDR3 reads CSTRTGGLNEQYF. In nucleotides, the CDR3 is TGCAGCACCAGGACAGGGGGCCTGAACGAGCAGTACTTC.

The chain has TRBV4-1 and TRBJ1-1, with 7 nucleotides matching TRBD1. CDR1 is MGHRA, CDR2 YSYEKL, per germline. CDR3 length equals 15 residues. V shed 3 bases and J 5 bases; nucleotides not matched to a gene: 9. CDR3 protein: CASSHPQGGGTEAFF. The CDR3 nucleotides read TGCGCCAGCAGCCACCCCCAAGGGGGCGGGACTGAAGCTTTCTTT.

V usage is TRBV5-1 and J usage is TRBJ2-7; D is perhaps TRBD1 (5 bases). Germline V gives CDR1 SGHRS, CDR2 YFSETQ. V lost 0 bases and J 5 bases, leaving 9 bases between the germline ends. CDR3 length: 13 amino acids. The CDR3 DNA reads as TGCGCCAGCAGCTTGGTCCAGGGTGACGAGCAGTACTTC. Residues: CASSLVQGDEQYF. Full variable domain (missing parts from reference TRBV5-1 and TRBJ2-7): KAGVTQTPRYLIKTRGQQVTLSCSPISGHRSVSWYQQTPGQGLQFLFEYFSETQRNKGNFPGRFSGRQFSNSRSEMNVSTLELGDSALYLCASSLVQGDEQYFGPGTRLTVT.

The rearrangement uses TRBV18 and TRBJ1-1; the D is unclear. Germline CDR1 KGHSH, CDR2 LQKENI. The CDR3 covers 13 residues. V was shortened by 6 bases and J by 4 bases, with 12 bases between the two germline ends. The DNA for the CDR3 is TGTGCCAGCTCCGTTCGGGTACGCACTGAAGCTTTCTTT. This encodes CASSVRVRTEAFF.

The rearrangement uses TRBV11-2 and TRBJ2-3, with unresolved D. V gave up 0 bases and J gave up 6 bases, with 7 bases separating them. The CDR3 is made up of 13 amino acids. Germline V CDR1 and CDR2: SGHAT, FQNNGV. CDR3 sequence (DNA): TGTGCCAGCAGCTTAGATCTTTTGGATACGCAGTATTTT. Its translation is CASSLDLLDTQYF.

The chain uses TRBV29-1 and TRBJ2-4; TRBD1 aligns across 11 bases. The CDR3 covers 15 residues. V was clipped by 4 bases and J by 1 base; unmatched bases: 3. The germline CDR1 and CDR2 sequences are SQVTM and ANQGSEA. The CDR3 loop reads CSVGTGGMAKNIQYF. CDR3 DNA: TGCAGCGTTGGGACAGGGGGCATGGCCAAAAACATTCAGTACTTC. Full variable domain (remainder filled in from reference TRBV29-1 and TRBJ2-4): SAVISQKPSRDICQRGTSLTIQCQVDSQVTMMFWYRQQPGQSLTLIATANQGSEATYESGFVIDKFPISRPNLTFSTLTVSNMSPEDSSIYLCSVGTGGMAKNIQYFGAGTRLSVL.

CDR3: CASSRTSGSPEQYF. CDR3 nucleotides: TGTGCCAGCAGCCGGACTAGCGGGAGCCCCGAGCAGTACTTC. V gene TRBV3-1 (or the pseudogene TRBV3-2) combines with J gene TRBJ2-7; TRBD2 agrees at 13 bases. The CDR3 length is 14 residues. Germline CDR1 and CDR2: LGHDT and YNNKEL (reference sequence). The junction had 3 bases not matched to a gene; V was cut back by 4 bases and J by 6 bases.

The chain employs TRBV15 and TRBJ2-7, with unresolved D. The CDR3 sequence is 14 residues long. V was clipped by 1 base and J by 6 bases, with 13 bases between them. The V gene's germline CDR1 is LNHNV and CDR2 YYDKDF (reference sequence). The CDR3 nucleotides are TGTGCCACCAGCAGAGTTGGAGCCGTCGGCGAGCAGTACTTC. This sequence encodes CATSRVGAVGEQYF.

This chain links TRBV2 with TRBJ1-4, with no clear D. The CDR3 runs to 11 residues. Trimming removed 8 bases at V and 6 bases at J, with 7 bases between. Germline V CDR1 and CDR2: SNHLY, FYNNEI. The CDR3 DNA sequence: TGTGCCAGCGGGCAAGATGAAAAACTGTTTTTT. Its translation: CASGQDEKLFF.